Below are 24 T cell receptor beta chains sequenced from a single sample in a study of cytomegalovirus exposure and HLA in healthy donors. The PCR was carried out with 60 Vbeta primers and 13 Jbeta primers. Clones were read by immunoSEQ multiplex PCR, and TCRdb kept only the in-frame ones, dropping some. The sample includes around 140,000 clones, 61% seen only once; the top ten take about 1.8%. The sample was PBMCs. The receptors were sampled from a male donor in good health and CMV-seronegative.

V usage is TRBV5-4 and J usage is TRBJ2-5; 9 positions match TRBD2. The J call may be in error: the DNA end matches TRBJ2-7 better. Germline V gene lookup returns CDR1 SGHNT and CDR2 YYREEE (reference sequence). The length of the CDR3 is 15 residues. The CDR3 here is CASRISGGLPYEQYF. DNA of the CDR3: TGTGCCAGCAGGATAAGCGGGGGGCTACCCTACGAGCAGTACTTC.

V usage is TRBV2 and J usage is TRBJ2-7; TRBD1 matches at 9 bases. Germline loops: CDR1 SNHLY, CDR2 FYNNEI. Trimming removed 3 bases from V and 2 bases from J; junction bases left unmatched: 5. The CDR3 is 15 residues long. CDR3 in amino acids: CASSDTGGPPYEQYF. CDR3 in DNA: TGTGCCAGCAGTGATACAGGGGGCCCCCCCTACGAGCAGTACTTC.

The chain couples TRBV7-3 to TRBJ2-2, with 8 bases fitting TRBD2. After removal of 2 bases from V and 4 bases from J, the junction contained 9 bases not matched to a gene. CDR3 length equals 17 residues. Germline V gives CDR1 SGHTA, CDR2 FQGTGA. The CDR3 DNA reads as TGTGCCAGCAGCTTACAACCGGGACTAGACGGCACCGGGGAGCTGTTTTTT. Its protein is CASSLQPGLDGTGELFF.

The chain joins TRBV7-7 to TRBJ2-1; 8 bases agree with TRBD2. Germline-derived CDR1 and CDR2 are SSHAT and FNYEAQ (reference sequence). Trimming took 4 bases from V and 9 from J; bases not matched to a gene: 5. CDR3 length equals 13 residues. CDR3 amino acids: CASSWTSRAEQFF. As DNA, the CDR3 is TGTGCCAGCAGCTGGACTAGCCGCGCTGAGCAGTTCTTC.

CDR3 coding DNA: TGTGCCAGCAGTTTCGGCGGGGGGGGAGGCACCGGGGAGCTGTTTTTT. Translated, it gives CASSFGGGGGTGELFF. This chain joins TRBV28 and TRBJ2-2, with 9 nucleotides matching TRBD2. The CDR3 is made up of 16 amino acids. Germline V lookup: CDR1 MDHEN, CDR2 SYDVKM. The ends lost 3 bases at V and 4 bases at J; junction bases unmatched: 6.

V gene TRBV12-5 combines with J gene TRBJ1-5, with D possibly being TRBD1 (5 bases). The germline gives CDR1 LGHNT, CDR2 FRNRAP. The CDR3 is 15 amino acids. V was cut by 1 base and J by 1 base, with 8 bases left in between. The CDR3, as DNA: TGTGCTAGTGGTTTGGCGCGGGGGAGCAATCAGCCCCAGCATTTT. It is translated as CASGLARGSNQPQHF.

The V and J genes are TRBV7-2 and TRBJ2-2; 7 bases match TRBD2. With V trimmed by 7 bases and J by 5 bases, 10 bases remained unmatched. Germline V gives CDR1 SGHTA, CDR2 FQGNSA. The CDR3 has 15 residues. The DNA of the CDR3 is TGTGCCAGCACCCTCCGCCGGGGGGAGACCGGGGAGCTGTTTTTT. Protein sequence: CASTLRRGETGELFF.

CDR3 coding DNA: TGTGCCAGCAGCGTAGGAGGATCGGGGGGGCTCACCGGGGAGCTGTTTTTT. This codes for CASSVGGSGGLTGELFF. This sequence joins TRBV9 and TRBJ2-2, with TRBD2 matching over 8 bases. The CDR3 sequence is 17 residues long. The trim removed 0 bases at V and 4 bases at J, leaving 8 bases unmatched. Looked up from germline, CDR1 is SGDLS and CDR2 is YYNGEE.

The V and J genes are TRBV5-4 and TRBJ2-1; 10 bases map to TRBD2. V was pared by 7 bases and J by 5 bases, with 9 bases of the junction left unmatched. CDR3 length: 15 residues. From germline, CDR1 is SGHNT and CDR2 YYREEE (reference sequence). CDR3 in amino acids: CASQDVAGGNNEQFF. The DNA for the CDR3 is TGTGCCAGCCAAGATGTAGCGGGGGGTAACAATGAGCAGTTCTTC.

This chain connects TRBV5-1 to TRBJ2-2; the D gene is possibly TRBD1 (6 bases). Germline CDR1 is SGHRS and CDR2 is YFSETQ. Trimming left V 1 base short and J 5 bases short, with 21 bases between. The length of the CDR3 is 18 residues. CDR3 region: CASSLWGEPGERTGELFF. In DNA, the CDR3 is TGCGCCAGCAGCTTGTGGGGTGAACCAGGGGAAAGGACCGGGGAGCTGTTTTTT.

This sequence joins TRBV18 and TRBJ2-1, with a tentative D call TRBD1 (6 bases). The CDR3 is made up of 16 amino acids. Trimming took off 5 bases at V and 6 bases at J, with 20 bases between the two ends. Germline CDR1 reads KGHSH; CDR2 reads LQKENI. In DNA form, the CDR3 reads TGTGCCAGCTCATTGTCCGTTATTCCAGGGGTCAATGAGCAGTTCTTC. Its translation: CASSLSVIPGVNEQFF.

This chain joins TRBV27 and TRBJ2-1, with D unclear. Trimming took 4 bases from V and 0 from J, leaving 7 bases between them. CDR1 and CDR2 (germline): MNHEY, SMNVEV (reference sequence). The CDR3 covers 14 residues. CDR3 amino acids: CASSSPGSYNEQFF. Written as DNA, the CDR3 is TGTGCCAGCAGTTCCCCGGGCTCCTACAATGAGCAGTTCTTC.

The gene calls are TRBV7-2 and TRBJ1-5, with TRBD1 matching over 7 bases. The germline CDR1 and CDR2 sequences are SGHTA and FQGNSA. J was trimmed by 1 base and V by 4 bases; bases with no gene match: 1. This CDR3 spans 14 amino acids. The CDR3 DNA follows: TGTGCCAGCAGCTCACAGGGGAGCAATCAGCCCCAGCATTTT. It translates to CASSSQGSNQPQHF.

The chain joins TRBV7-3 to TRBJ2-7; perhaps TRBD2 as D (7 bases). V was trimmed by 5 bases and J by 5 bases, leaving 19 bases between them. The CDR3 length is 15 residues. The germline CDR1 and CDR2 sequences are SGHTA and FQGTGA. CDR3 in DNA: TGTGCCAGCAGCCCCTTGGGGGGGCCTTCCCACGAGCAGTACTTC. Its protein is CASSPLGGPSHEQYF.

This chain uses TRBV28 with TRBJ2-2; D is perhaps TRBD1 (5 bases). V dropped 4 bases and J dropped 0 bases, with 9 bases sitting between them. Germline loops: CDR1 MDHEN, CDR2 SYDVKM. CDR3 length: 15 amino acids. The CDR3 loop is CASSSDIPNTGELFF. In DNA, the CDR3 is TGTGCCAGCAGTTCGGACATACCGAACACCGGGGAGCTGTTTTTT.

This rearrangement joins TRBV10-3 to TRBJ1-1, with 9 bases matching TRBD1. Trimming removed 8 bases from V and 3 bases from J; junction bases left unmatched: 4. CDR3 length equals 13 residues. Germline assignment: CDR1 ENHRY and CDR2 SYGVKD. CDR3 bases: TGTGCCATCCGGACAGGGGACGACACTGAAGCTTTCTTT. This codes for CAIRTGDDTEAFF.

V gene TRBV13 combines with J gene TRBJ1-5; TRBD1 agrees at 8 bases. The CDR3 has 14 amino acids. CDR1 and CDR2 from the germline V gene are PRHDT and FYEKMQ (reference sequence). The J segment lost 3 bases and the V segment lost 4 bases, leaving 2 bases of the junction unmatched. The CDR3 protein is CASSSQGDNQPQHF. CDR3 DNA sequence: TGTGCCAGCAGCTCACAGGGGGACAATCAGCCCCAGCATTTT.

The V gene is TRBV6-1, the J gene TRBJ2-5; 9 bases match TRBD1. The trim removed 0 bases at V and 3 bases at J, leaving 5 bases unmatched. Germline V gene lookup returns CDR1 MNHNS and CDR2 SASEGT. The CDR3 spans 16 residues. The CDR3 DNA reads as TGTGCCAGCAGTGAAGCTTTACAGGGGGCCAAAGAGACCCAGTACTTC. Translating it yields CASSEALQGAKETQYF.

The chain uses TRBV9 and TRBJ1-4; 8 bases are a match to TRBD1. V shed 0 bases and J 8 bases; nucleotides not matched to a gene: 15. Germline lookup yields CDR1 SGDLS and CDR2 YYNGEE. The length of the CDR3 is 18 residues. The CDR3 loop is CASSVDRGDRGRREKLFF. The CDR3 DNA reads TGTGCCAGCAGCGTAGATCGAGGCGACAGGGGTAGGAGGGAAAAACTGTTTTTT.

The CDR3 DNA follows: TGTGCCAGCAGCCCCCCCAGCTCCTACGAGCAGTACTTC. The encoded protein is CASSPPSSYEQYF. The rearrangement uses TRBV5-4 and TRBJ2-7; D call uncertain. Trimming pared 4 bases from V and 0 bases from J, leaving 8 bases between. CDR3 size: 13 residues. Germline V gives CDR1 SGHNT, CDR2 YYREEE (reference sequence).

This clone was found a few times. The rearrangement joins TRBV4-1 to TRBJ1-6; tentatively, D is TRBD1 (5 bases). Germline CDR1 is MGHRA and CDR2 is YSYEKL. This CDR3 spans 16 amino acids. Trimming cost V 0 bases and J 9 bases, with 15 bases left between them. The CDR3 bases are TGCGCCAGCAGCCAAGATCCTAGGGGATTAAGTTCACCCCTCCACTTT. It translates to CASSQDPRGLSSPLHF.

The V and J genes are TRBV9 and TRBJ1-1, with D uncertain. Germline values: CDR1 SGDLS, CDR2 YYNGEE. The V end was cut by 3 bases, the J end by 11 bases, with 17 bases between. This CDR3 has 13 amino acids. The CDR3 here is CASSASRAEKAFF. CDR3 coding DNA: TGTGCCAGCAGCGCCTCGAGGGCGGAGAAGGCTTTCTTT.

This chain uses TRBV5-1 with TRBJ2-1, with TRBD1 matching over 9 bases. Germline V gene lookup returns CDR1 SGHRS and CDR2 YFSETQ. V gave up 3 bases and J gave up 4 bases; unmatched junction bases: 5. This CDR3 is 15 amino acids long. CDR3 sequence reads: CASSYGQGSYNEQFF. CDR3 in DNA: TGCGCCAGCAGCTACGGACAGGGGTCATACAATGAGCAGTTCTTC.

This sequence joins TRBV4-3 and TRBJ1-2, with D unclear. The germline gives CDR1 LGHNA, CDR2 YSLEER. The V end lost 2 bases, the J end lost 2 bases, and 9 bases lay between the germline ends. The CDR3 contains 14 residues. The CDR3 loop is CASSQTIMNYGYTF. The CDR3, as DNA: TGCGCCAGCAGCCAAACAATCATGAACTATGGCTACACCTTC.